This T cell receptor (beta chain) was documented in a study of shared clonotypes between healthy human individuals. Study context: A couple of female and a few male donors aged 18 to 49 were enrolled. Per donor, three plates held CD4 naive cells, three held CD4 memory, two held CD8 naive and one held CD8 memory.

The ends lost 5 bases at V and 6 bases at J; junction bases unmatched: 7. Germline assignment: CDR1 MNHNY and CDR2 SVGAGI (reference sequence). The CDR3 has 15 residues. The authors distributed each subset's genomic DNA evenly over several immunoSEQ plates. Method: immunoSEQ multiplex PCR; TCRdb's copy keeps in-frame clones and lacks some. The sample includes 500,000 to 550,000 clones, approximately 94% of them seen just once. This TCR came from a woman aged 25-40 years in good health. Material for sequencing was naive CD4+ T cells sorted from blood. Subset indicated: CD45RA+ positively selected. The chain combines TRBV6-6 with TRBJ1-1; 12 bases map to TRBD1. CDR3 DNA sequence: TGTGCCAGCAGTCCCCCCGGGACAGGGGGCCCTGAAGCTTTCTTT. Its protein is CASSPPGTGGPEAFF.